Listed here are 28 T cell receptor beta chains from one sample, sequenced in a study of metastatic and nonmetastatic thyroid tumors. Patients were all untreated before their thyroid surgery. Through MiXCR, TCRdb re-clonotyped the PCR reads. The sample gives about 33,000 clones, 15% to 20% of which show up once; 9.5% to 15% is in the top ten. What was sequenced was blood. The receptors derive from a male donor with papillary thyroid cancer or a benign thyroid nodule (not recorded which). Some clones in this sample may be carry-over from other donors' samples.

V is TRBV28 and J is TRBJ1-5; D uncertain. The ends were cut back, 6 bases at V and 6 bases at J, with 15 bases in the middle. Germline CDR1 MDHEN, CDR2 SYDVKM. The length of the CDR3 is 14 residues. CDR3 loop: CASSPRVVAQPQHF. The CDR3 nucleotides are TGTGCCAGCAGCCCCAGAGTGGTGGCTCAGCCCCAGCATTTT. The whole variable domain, filled in from reference TRBV28 and TRBJ1-5, reads DVKVTQSSRYLVKRTGEKVFLECVQDMDHENMFWYRQDPGLGLRLIYFSYDVKMKEKGDIPEGYSVSREKKERFSLILESASTNQTSMYLCASSPRVVAQPQHFGDGTRLSIL.

This chain uses TRBV19 with TRBJ1-5, with 7 bases that match TRBD1. Germline trimming cut 7 bases from V and 9 bases from J; bases unmatched to any gene: 18. Per the germline V gene, CDR1 is LNHDA and CDR2 is SQIVND (reference sequence). The CDR3 runs 16 residues. The CDR3 sequence is CASKAGGGLTDSPQHF. For the CDR3, the DNA is TGTGCCAGTAAGGCAGGGGGAGGATTGACGGATTCGCCCCAGCATTTT.

This clone turned up a few times. V usage is TRBV10-1 and J usage is TRBJ2-7; D is unclear. V shed 0 bases and J shed 6 bases, with 12 bases lying between them. The CDR3 covers 14 residues. Germline CDR1 WNHNN, CDR2 SYGVQD (reference sequence). This CDR3 is CASSESIDPGEQYF. CDR3 bases: TGCGCCAGCAGTGAGTCGATAGACCCTGGCGAGCAGTACTTC.

This clone appeared many times. This rearrangement joins TRBV24-1 to TRBJ2-2; 8 positions agree with TRBD2. J lost 5 bases, V lost 6 bases, and 7 bases had no gene match. This CDR3 comprises 15 residues. CDR1 KGHDR and CDR2 SFDVKD come from the germline V gene. In DNA form, the CDR3 reads TGTGCCACCAGTCAACGGGGGGGCGCGACCGGGGAGCTGTTTTTT. This translates into CATSQRGGATGELFF.

This clone turned up a few times. An end of the junction does not agree with germline; a read error may underlie this. The chain couples TRBV11-2 to TRBJ1-6; D not resolved. CDR1 is SGHAT, CDR2 FQNNGV, per germline. This CDR3 has 15 residues. CDR3 protein: CDSSFTNAGNSLLHF. In nucleotides, the CDR3 is TGTGACAGCAGCTTTACTAACGCCGGGAACTCACTCCTCCACTTT.

This clone was detected a few times. One junction end disagrees with the germline gene, perhaps due to a read error. J is TRBJ1-2 and V is TRBV28, with D uncertain. This CDR3 region has 11 residues. Germline-derived CDR1 and CDR2 are MDHEN and SYDVKM. The CDR3 bases are TGTGCCAGAAGTCCCCGAAATGGATACACCTTC. Translating it yields CARSPRNGYTF.

There are many counts of this clone. The chain carries TRBV5-6 and TRBJ2-1, with 8 bases that match TRBD2. CDR3 length: 16 residues. Per germline, CDR1 SGHDT and CDR2 YYEEEE. The V gene end was trimmed by 0 bases and the J gene end by 6 bases; junction bases not matched to a gene: 8. CDR3 region: CASSLAAGGVGNEQFF. CDR3 coding DNA: TGTGCCAGCAGCTTGGCTGCGGGGGGAGTCGGCAATGAGCAGTTCTTC.

This clone was counted at least ten times. In the same sample, other DNA sequences code for this CDR3. This chain uses TRBV12-3 or TRBV12-4 with TRBJ2-5; the D call may be TRBD1 or TRBD2 (6 bases each). The CDR3 consists of 16 residues. Trimming cost V 6 bases and J 5 bases, with 22 bases left between them. The CDR3 reads CASSYLRREGGETQYF. The CDR3 nucleotides read TGTGCCAGCAGCTATCTGCGGCGGGAAGGGGGGGAGACCCAGTACTTC.

Of note for this clone: One junction end does not reproduce the germline sequence, and a read error may be involved. J is TRBJ2-3 and V is TRBV11-3; D tentatively fits TRBD1 or TRBD2 (5 bases each). The length of the CDR3 is 14 residues. CDR1 is SGHNT, CDR2 YENEEA, per germline. The CDR3 bases are TGTTCCAGCAGCCCCCTGATGGGGGAAAATACGCAGTATTTT. Translating gives CSSSPLMGENTQYF.

In regard to this clone: One base away lies a much larger clone, so this may be a sequencing read error. The chain combines TRBV5-4 with TRBJ2-3; 7 bases match TRBD2. This CDR3 region has 17 residues. V lost 0 bases to trimming and J lost 4 bases; unmatched junction nucleotides: 11. Germline CDR1 is SGHNT and CDR2 is YYREEE (reference sequence). The CDR3, as DNA: TGTGCCAGCAGCTTGGATTACGGGCCTAGCGGCCCAGATACGCAGTATTTT. Protein sequence: CASSLDYGPSGPDTQYF.

The chain employs TRBV19 and TRBJ1-5; D is perhaps TRBD1 (6 bases). Trimming cost V 0 bases and J 6 bases, with 15 bases left between them. This CDR3 contains 16 residues. CDR1 is LNHDA and CDR2 is SQIVND in the germline V gene (reference sequence). The CDR3 loop is CASSIERSRGSQPQHF. CDR3 DNA sequence: TGTGCCAGTAGTATAGAGAGGTCCAGGGGTAGTCAGCCCCAGCATTTT.

This clone occurred many times. J is TRBJ2-1 and V is TRBV20-1, with D perhaps TRBD1 (5 bases). This CDR3 comprises 15 residues. With 2 bases removed from V and 5 bases from J, the gap between germline ends came to 16 bases. Looked up from germline, CDR1 is DFQATT and CDR2 is SNEGSKA (reference sequence). CDR3 sequence: CSARSPVGQNNEQFF. In DNA, the CDR3 is TGCAGTGCTAGAAGCCCGGTAGGACAAAACAATGAGCAGTTCTTC.

V is TRBV5-1 and J is TRBJ2-3; a weak D match, TRBD1 (6 bases). V shed 0 bases and J shed 2 bases, with 10 bases lying between them. CDR1 is SGHRS, CDR2 YFSETQ, per germline. This CDR3 has 15 amino acids. The CDR3 nucleotides read TGCGCCAGCAGCTTGGGTCAGGGGTTCACAGATACGCAGTATTTT. Amino acids: CASSLGQGFTDTQYF.

V and J are TRBV9 and TRBJ2-2, with D perhaps given as TRBD1 or TRBD2 (5 bases each). The CDR3 is made up of 17 amino acids. Germline V gene sequence: CDR1 SGDLS, CDR2 YYNGEE. Trimming stripped 4 bases from V and 0 bases from J, with 16 bases between. DNA of the CDR3: TGTGCCAGCAGCCCCCGCGGTGGGGGTGCGAACACCGGGGAGCTGTTTTTT. This codes for CASSPRGGGANTGELFF. Drawing the rest from reference TRBV9 and TRBJ2-2, the complete variable domain is DSGVTQTPKHLITATGQRVTLRCSPRSGDLSVYWYQQSLDQGLQFLIQYYNGEERAKGNILERFSAQQFPDLHSELNLSSLELGDSALYFCASSPRGGGANTGELFFGEGSRLTVL.

A word on this clone: A much larger clone lies one base from this, so it may be a read error. The final CDR3 position lacks the conserved phenylalanine or tryptophan, pointing to a likely read error. The same CDR3 is also encoded by other DNA sequences in this sample. The genes are TRBV6-1 and TRBJ1-2; D remains unclear. The germline V and J ends were trimmed by 4 bases and 0 bases, with 6 bases remaining between them. This CDR3 spans 13 amino acids. Per the germline V gene, CDR1 is MNHNS and CDR2 is SASEGT. The CDR3 loop is CASSATTNYGYTL. CDR3 sequence (DNA): TGTGCCAGCAGTGCGACAACTAACTATGGCTACACCCTC.

This clone occurred many times. The chain recombines TRBV5-5 with TRBJ2-7, with D hard to call. V shed 0 bases and J shed 6 bases, with 4 bases lying between them. Germline CDR1 is SGHKS and CDR2 is YYEKEE (reference sequence). The CDR3 is made up of 11 amino acids. DNA of the CDR3: TGTGCCAGCAGCTTGGAAGGCGAGCAGTACTTC. Its protein product is CASSLEGEQYF. The variable domain in full, with the rest retrieved from reference TRBV5-5 and TRBJ2-7, is DAGVTQSPTHLIKTRGQQVTLRCSPISGHKSVSWYQQVLGQGPQFIFQYYEKEERGRGNFPDRFSARQFPNYSSELNVNALLLGDSALYLCASSLEGEQYFGPGTRLTVT.

This clone is categorized as medium-sized (0.01 to 0.1%). The rearrangement links TRBV6-1 to TRBJ1-5, with 11 bases fitting TRBD1. Germline-derived CDR1 and CDR2 are MNHNS and SASEGT. Trimming cost V 3 bases and J 2 bases; bases outside gene matches: 3. The CDR3 length is 16 residues. The DNA for the CDR3 is TGTGCCAGCAGTGAGGGACAGGGGGACGGCAATCAGCCCCAGCATTTT. Translation: CASSEGQGDGNQPQHF.

This clone showed up just a few times. The chain has TRBV6-1 and TRBJ2-3, with D maybe TRBD2 (5 bases). The germline V gene has CDR1 MNHNS and CDR2 SASEGT. V was pared by 5 bases and J by 0 bases, with 12 bases between. The CDR3 sequence is 15 residues long. The CDR3 nucleotides are TGTGCCAGCAGTAATAGCGTTAGCAGCACAGATACGCAGTATTTT. Its translation is CASSNSVSSTDTQYF.

This clone was picked up a small number of times. The V and J genes are TRBV6-1 and TRBJ2-2; D gene ambiguous. The ends were cut back, 7 bases at V and 5 bases at J, with 14 bases in the middle. CDR3 length equals 14 residues. CDR1 and CDR2 from the germline V gene are MNHNS and SASEGT. The CDR3 reads CASKQRFGTGELFF. DNA for the CDR3: TGTGCCAGCAAACAAAGGTTTGGGACCGGGGAGCTGTTTTTT.

This clone has only a few counts. One junction end does not reproduce the germline sequence, and a read error may be involved. The chain links TRBV6-1 to TRBJ1-2; maybe TRBD1 (5 bases). Germline CDR1 reads MNHNS; CDR2 reads SASEGT. The CDR3 contains 15 residues. The CDR3 is CASRKGTVKSYGYAF. CDR3 bases: TGTGCCAGCAGGAAAGGGACGGTGAAAAGCTATGGCTACGCCTTC.

This clone ranks as medium-sized. The chain couples TRBV28 to TRBJ1-2; possible D gene TRBD1, 6 bases. The CDR3 sequence is 16 residues long. CDR1 MDHEN and CDR2 SYDVKM come from the germline V gene. V gave up 1 base and J gave up 1 base, with 13 bases separating them. The CDR3: CASSLSPWTVNYGYTF. The CDR3 DNA follows: TGTGCCAGCAGTTTATCCCCCTGGACAGTTAACTATGGCTACACCTTC.

A remark on this clone: A much bigger clone sits one base away, suggesting this may be a read error. The same CDR3 can be traced to other DNA sequences in this sample. The chain has TRBV5-6 and TRBJ1-6; 8 nucleotides match TRBD1. CDR1 SGHDT and CDR2 YYEEEE come from the germline V gene. CDR3 size: 14 residues. CDR3 coding DNA: TGTGCCAGTAGCTTGGGACAGGTAGACTCACCCCTCCACTTT. It translates to CASSLGQVDSPLHF. Looking up the rest from reference TRBV5-6 and TRBJ1-6 gives the full variable domain: DAGVTQSPTHLIKTRGQQVTLRCSPKSGHDTVSWYQQALGQGPQFIFQYYEEEERQRGNFPDRFSGHQFPNYSSELNVNALLLGDSALYLCASSLGQVDSPLHFGNGTRLTVT.

This clone was counted ten times or more. The gene calls are TRBV20-1 and TRBJ2-2; D remains unclear. Germline V lookup: CDR1 DFQATT, CDR2 SNEGSKA (reference sequence). Trimming took 2 bases from V and 4 from J, leaving 8 bases between them. The CDR3 runs to 13 residues. CDR3 region: CSARFRITGELFF. As DNA, the CDR3 is TGCAGTGCTAGATTCCGGATCACCGGGGAGCTGTTTTTT.

The genes are TRBV19 and TRBJ2-5, with D unclear. The J call may be incorrect, as the DNA end agrees better with TRBJ2-1. This CDR3 has 13 residues. In germline, CDR1 is LNHDA, CDR2 SQIVND (reference sequence). The DNA for the CDR3 is TGTGCCAGTAGTATCGTCCCTGGTGGTGAGCAGTTCTTC. It is translated as CASSIVPGGEQFF.

A few counts support this clone. The chain is built from TRBV6-2 or TRBV6-3 and TRBJ2-3, with D perhaps matching TRBD1 (6 bases). The CDR3 extends over 16 amino acids. V was shortened by 2 bases and J by 12 bases, with 24 bases between the two germline ends. The germline V gene encodes CDR1 MNHEY and CDR2 SVGEGT. The CDR3 loop is CASSYRKVSWDTGQYF. The CDR3 DNA reads TGTGCCAGCAGTTACCGGAAGGTTAGTTGGGACACAGGACAGTATTTT.

This clone appeared many times. The gene calls are TRBV20-1 and TRBJ2-1; 10 positions match TRBD2. Trimming at V came to 5 bases and at J to 7 bases, leaving 8 bases not matched to a gene. Germline-derived CDR1 and CDR2 are DFQATT and SNEGSKA (reference sequence). The CDR3 extends over 14 amino acids. CDR3: CSAVRASGSNEQFF. DNA for the CDR3: TGCAGTGCTGTACGGGCTAGCGGGAGTAATGAGCAGTTCTTC.

In its sample, this clone was seen many times. V usage is TRBV6-2 or TRBV6-3 and J usage is TRBJ1-5; 8 bases are shared with TRBD1. In germline, CDR1 is MNHEY, CDR2 SVGEGT. V was clipped by 4 bases and J by 3 bases; unmatched bases: 2. This CDR3 is built from 14 residues. The CDR3 protein is CASSLTGVNQPQHF. In DNA, the CDR3 is TGTGCCAGCAGTTTGACAGGGGTCAATCAGCCCCAGCATTTT.

The chain has TRBV6-2 or TRBV6-3 and TRBJ2-2; maybe TRBD2 (6 bases). The length of the CDR3 is 14 residues. V lost 6 bases to trimming and J lost 5 bases, with 13 bases between them. In germline, CDR1 is MNHEY, CDR2 SVGEGT. CDR3: CASRASVVTGELFF. CDR3 nucleotides: TGTGCCAGCAGGGCTAGCGTTGTGACCGGGGAGCTGTTTTTT.